This T cell receptor beta chain was identified in a study of T cell repertoires in cytomegalovirus infection. Overall study context: CMV infection plus the matching HLA type was flagged by public TCR beta signatures. Study-wide results and caveats: Within the response measured ex vivo, HLA-C-restricted CMV-specific TCR beta clonotypes were dominant. CMV carriers having the relevant HLA were flagged by cumulative public TCR beta family frequency.

On this clonotype itself: Its matching antigen is unknown.

Each CDR3 protein is one row after TCRdb ran MiXCR on the reads. The sample yields 500,000 to 600,000 distinct CDR3 sequences, about 17% seen once. The CDR3 is made up of 16 amino acids. The V gene end was trimmed by 0 bases and the J gene end by 6 bases; junction bases not matched to a gene: 9. CDR1 is SGDLS, CDR2 YYNGEE, per germline. This chain uses TRBV9 with TRBJ2-1; the match to TRBD1 covers 7 bases. The clonotype comes from a human donor in good health (CMV status not recorded). Some clones in this sample may be carry-over from other donors' samples. Sequencing was carried out using CD8+ T cells from PBMCs. In DNA form, the CDR3 reads TGTGCCAGCAGCGTAGCGCTCAAGGGGGCGGCCAATGAGCAGTTCTTC. This gives the protein CASSVALKGAANEQFF.